Listed here are 10 T cell receptor beta chains from one sample, sequenced in a study of blood T cell repertoires in COVID-19 (dated by TCRdb to about 2020). Libraries were prepared through the immunoSEQ multiplex PCR assay. TCRdb re-hosts the immuneACCESS table, in-frame sequences only. Its copies lack some clones; in the studies checked, an unresolved V gene accounts for under half of them, and the cause for the rest is not known. The sample table records 200,000 to 250,000 clones; 80% to 90% of these occur just once. Clones ranked in the top ten supply 3% to 4% of the sample. The sequenced sample was PBMCs or T cells enriched from blood (not recorded which). These receptors were obtained from a woman aged 40-49 years with acute COVID-19.

This chain uses TRBV5-6 with TRBJ1-3; 10 bases are a match to TRBD1. Looked up from germline, CDR1 is SGHDT and CDR2 is YYEEEE. The trim removed 4 bases at V and 4 bases at J, leaving 8 bases unmatched. The CDR3 runs to 16 residues. CDR3 nucleotides: TGTGCCAGCAGCGACGACGACAGGGGGCTCGGAAACACCATATATTTT. Translating it yields CASSDDDRGLGNTIYF. The full variable domain, in which reference TRBV5-6 and TRBJ1-3 provide the parts outside the CDR3, is DAGVTQSPTHLIKTRGQQVTLRCSPKSGHDTVSWYQQALGQGPQFIFQYYEEEERQRGNFPDRFSGHQFPNYSSELNVNALLLGDSALYLCASSDDDRGLGNTIYFGEGSWLTVV.

A word on this clone: A much larger clone is a single base away; this may be a read error. V gene TRBV7-8 combines with J gene TRBJ1-1; D is perhaps TRBD1 (5 bases). The CDR3 is made up of 13 amino acids. The ends were cut back, 4 bases at V and 1 base at J, with 7 bases in the middle. In germline, CDR1 is SGHVS, CDR2 FQNEAQ. CDR3: CASSYQGNTEAFF. DNA for the CDR3: TGTGCCAGCAGCTACCAGGGGAACACTGAAGCTTTCTTT.

The chain joins TRBV14 to TRBJ2-7; 10 bases line up with TRBD2. V trimming: 0 bases; J trimming: 2 bases; junction bases outside the gene matches: 10. Germline assignment: CDR1 SGHDN and CDR2 FVKESK. This CDR3 has 18 amino acids. CDR3 amino acids: CASSQDQALAGKTYEQYF. DNA of the CDR3: TGTGCCAGCAGCCAAGATCAGGCACTAGCGGGAAAAACCTACGAGCAGTACTTC.

The gene calls are TRBV10-2 and TRBJ2-5, with a weak D call TRBD2 (6 bases). The CDR3 is 15 residues long. V was cut by 3 bases and J by 4 bases, with 15 bases left in between. Germline V gives CDR1 WSHSY, CDR2 SAAADI. The CDR3 region has the DNA TGCGCCAGCAGTGACGACGGGAGTAGGTCAGAGACCCAGTACTTC. This translates into CASSDDGSRSETQYF.

The sample holds one count of this clone. The chain has TRBV12-3 or TRBV12-4 and TRBJ2-1; the D gene is possibly TRBD2 (6 bases). V gave up 8 bases and J gave up 4 bases, with 12 bases separating them. The CDR3 is 13 residues long. CDR3 sequence reads: CASRLGRYNEQFF. CDR3 in DNA: TGTGCCAGCCGACTAGGACGTTACAATGAGCAGTTCTTC.

The gene calls are TRBV19 and TRBJ2-2, with 10 bases lining up with TRBD2. The junction had 5 bases not matched to a gene; V was cut back by 8 bases and J by 2 bases. The CDR3 runs 15 residues. Per germline, CDR1 LNHDA and CDR2 SQIVND (reference sequence). This CDR3 reads CASGSGRLNTGELFF. For the CDR3, the DNA is TGTGCCAGTGGTAGCGGGAGGCTTAACACCGGGGAGCTGTTTTTT.

The chain is built from TRBV9 and TRBJ1-1; maybe TRBD1 (5 bases). This CDR3 contains 15 residues. V was pared by 0 bases and J by 1 base, with 10 bases between. In germline, CDR1 is SGDLS, CDR2 YYNGEE. CDR3 residues: CASSVAGHPNTEAFF. The DNA for the CDR3 is TGTGCCAGCAGCGTAGCTGGACATCCGAACACTGAAGCTTTCTTT.

V is TRBV19 and J is TRBJ2-7, with unresolved D. The CDR3 spans 14 residues. The V end was cut by 5 bases, the J end by 5 bases, with 16 bases between. Germline V CDR1 and CDR2: LNHDA, SQIVND (reference sequence). The DNA of the CDR3 is TGTGCCAGTAGTCCGGGTCCAACGCTCCACGAGCAGTACTTC. Its protein is CASSPGPTLHEQYF.

Only one count was recorded for this clone. This chain uses TRBV28 with TRBJ2-1; 8 positions agree with TRBD2. Germline V gene sequence: CDR1 MDHEN, CDR2 SYDVKM. The CDR3 runs to 15 residues. The ends lost 6 bases at V and 0 bases at J; junction bases unmatched: 4. CDR3 region: CASRREGSSYNEQFF. The CDR3 coding sequence is TGTGCCAGCAGACGGGAGGGATCCTCCTACAATGAGCAGTTCTTC.

The rearrangement joins TRBV4-3 to TRBJ2-3; the match to TRBD2 covers 10 bases. The CDR3 totals 19 residues. Germline CDR1 LGHNA, CDR2 YSLEER. With V trimmed by 0 bases and J by 4 bases, 13 bases remained unmatched. As DNA, the CDR3 is TGCGCCAGCAGCCAAGATTGGACTAGCGGTTCCGGGGGCGCAGATACGCAGTATTTT. Translation: CASSQDWTSGSGGADTQYF.